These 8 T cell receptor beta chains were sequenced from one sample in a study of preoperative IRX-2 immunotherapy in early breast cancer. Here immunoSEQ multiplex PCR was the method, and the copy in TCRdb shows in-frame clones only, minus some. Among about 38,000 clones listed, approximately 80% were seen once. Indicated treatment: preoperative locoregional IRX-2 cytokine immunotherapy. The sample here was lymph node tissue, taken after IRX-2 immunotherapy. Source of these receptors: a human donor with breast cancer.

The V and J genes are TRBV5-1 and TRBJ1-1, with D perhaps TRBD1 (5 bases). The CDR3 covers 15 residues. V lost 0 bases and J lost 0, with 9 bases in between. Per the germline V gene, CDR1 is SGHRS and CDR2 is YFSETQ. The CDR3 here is CASSLEGIMNTEAFF. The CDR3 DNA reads TGCGCCAGCAGCTTGGAGGGGATTATGAACACTGAAGCTTTCTTT.

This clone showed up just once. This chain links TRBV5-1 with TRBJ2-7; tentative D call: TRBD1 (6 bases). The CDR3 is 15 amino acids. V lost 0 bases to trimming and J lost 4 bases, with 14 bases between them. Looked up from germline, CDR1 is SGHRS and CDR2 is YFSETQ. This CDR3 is CASSLEPGTPYEQYF. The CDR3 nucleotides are TGCGCCAGCAGCTTGGAGCCCGGGACACCATACGAGCAGTACTTC.

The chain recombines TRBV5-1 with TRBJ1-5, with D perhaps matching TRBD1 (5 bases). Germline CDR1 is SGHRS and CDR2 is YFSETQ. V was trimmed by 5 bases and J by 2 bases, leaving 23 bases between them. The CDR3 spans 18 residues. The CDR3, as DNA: TGCGCCAGCAGTATTTGCTTCGAGGCTGGGGGGTGCAATCAGCCCCAGCATTTT. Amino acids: CASSICFEAGGCNQPQHF. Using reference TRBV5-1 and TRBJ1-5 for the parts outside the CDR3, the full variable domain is KAGVTQTPRYLIKTRGQQVTLSCSPISGHRSVSWYQQTPGQGLQFLFEYFSETQRNKGNFPGRFSGRQFSNSRSEMNVSTLELGDSALYLCASSICFEAGGCNQPQHFGDGTRLSIL.

The CDR3 region is CASSESGRVGGYTF. The CDR3 bases are TGTGCCAGCAGTGAATCAGGCAGGGTTGGCGGCTACACCTTC. This chain links TRBV6-4 with TRBJ1-2; TRBD1 is a possible D gene (5 bases). The CDR3 length is 14 residues. The germline V gene encodes CDR1 MRHNA and CDR2 SNTAGT. V gave up 3 bases and J gave up 8 bases, with 16 bases separating them.

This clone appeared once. The CDR3 region has the DNA TGTGCCAGCAGTTTCTTAGGCAGGTCAGGTGAAAAACTGTTTTTT. Residues: CASSFLGRSGEKLFF. The rearrangement uses TRBV28 and TRBJ1-4; no clear D gene. Germline V gene lookup returns CDR1 MDHEN and CDR2 SYDVKM. This CDR3 spans 15 amino acids. Trimming shortened V by 3 bases and J by 7 bases, and 15 bases separated the two germline ends. Combining the CDR3 with reference TRBV28 and TRBJ1-4 gives the whole variable domain DVKVTQSSRYLVKRTGEKVFLECVQDMDHENMFWYRQDPGLGLRLIYFSYDVKMKEKGDIPEGYSVSREKKERFSLILESASTNQTSMYLCASSFLGRSGEKLFFGSGTQLSVL.

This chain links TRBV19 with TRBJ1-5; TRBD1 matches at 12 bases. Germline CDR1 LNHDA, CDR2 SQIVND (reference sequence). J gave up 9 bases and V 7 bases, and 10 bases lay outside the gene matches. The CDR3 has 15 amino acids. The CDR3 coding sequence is TGTGCCAGTATGCGGGACAGGGGGCCCGTTTGGCCCCAGCATTTT. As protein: CASMRDRGPVWPQHF. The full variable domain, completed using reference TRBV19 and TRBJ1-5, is DGGITQSPKYLFRKEGQNVTLSCEQNLNHDAMYWYRQDPGQGLRLIYYSQIVNDFQKGDIAEGYSVSREKKESFPLTVTSAQKNPTAFYLCASMRDRGPVWPQHFGDGTRLSIL.

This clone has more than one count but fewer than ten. The CDR3 here is CASSYPPLGGALDTQYF. Here the CDR3 DNA reads TGTGCCAGCAGTTACCCACCCCTGGGGGGGGCCTTAGATACGCAGTATTTT. The chain recombines TRBV6-7 with TRBJ2-3, with D possibly matching TRBD2 (7 bases). TRBV6-7 is an ORF, with its function uncertain. Trimming left V 2 bases short and J 5 bases short, with 20 bases between. CDR3 size: 17 residues.

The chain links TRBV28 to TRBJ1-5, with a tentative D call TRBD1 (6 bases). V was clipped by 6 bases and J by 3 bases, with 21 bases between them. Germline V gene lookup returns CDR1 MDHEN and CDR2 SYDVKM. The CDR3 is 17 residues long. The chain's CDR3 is CASSFGRTAIFNQPQHF. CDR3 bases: TGTGCCAGCAGCTTCGGACGGACAGCAATATTCAATCAGCCCCAGCATTTT.